Described below is a single T cell receptor (beta chain) sequence and its context. This cohort consisted of healthy bone marrow donors. Germline V gene sequence: CDR1 MNHEY, CDR2 SVGAGI. CDR3 length: 15 amino acids. V was pared by 0 bases and J by 4 bases, with 2 bases of the junction left unmatched. The PCR had 60 Vbeta and 13 Jbeta primers. TCRdb's copy holds only in-frame clones and misses some; the assay was immunoSEQ multiplex PCR. This table has some 74,000 clones, over 70% appearing once. This sample was included in a study of cytomegalovirus exposure and HLA in healthy donors. Material: PBMCs. The TCR sequence derives from a male donor in good health and CMV-seronegative. The rearrangement joins TRBV6-5 to TRBJ2-2; 7 bases fit TRBD1. CDR3 amino acids: CASSYSGGSTGELFF. The CDR3 DNA reads as TGTGCCAGCAGTTACTCAGGGGGCAGCACCGGGGAGCTGTTTTTT.